This TCR beta chain was profiled in a study of blood T cell repertoires in COVID-19. Study at large: Spain, Italy and the United States supplied samples that represented acute and convalescent COVID-19. In each case, the material was cDNA or gDNA derived from T cells, B-cell-depleted T cells, or PBMCs.

CDR1 is SNHLY, CDR2 FYNNEI, per germline. The CDR3 extends over 15 amino acids. V trimming: 3 bases; J trimming: 4 bases; junction bases outside the gene matches: 5. The authors' processing: Amplification of reference gene primers was used by the study to estimate nucleated cell counts. Profiling relied on immunoSEQ multiplex PCR, and the TCRdb table lists in-frame clones only, not all of them. The V and J calls and clone size were taken over from that table, and D and trimming were inferred from the DNA. The sample holds over 100,000 clones; approximately 87% are singletons and the top ten take over 2%.

Sequencing input: peripheral blood. This TCR derives from a man aged 45-60 years with active COVID-19. This chain joins TRBV2 and TRBJ2-1, with TRBD2 matching over 8 bases. CDR3 sequence: CASSDDGGAYNEQFF. As DNA, the CDR3 is TGTGCCAGCAGTGACGACGGGGGGGCGTACAATGAGCAGTTCTTC.